This T cell receptor beta chain was captured by sequencing in a study of blood T cells in healthy people across ages (dated by TCRdb to between 2015 and 2017). Background on the whole study: In model experiments, roughly one uniquely barcoded TCR beta cDNA molecule per two T cells was captured by template switching. Age-related changes in TCR beta repertoire diversity were measured in the study by deep sequencing normalized with unique cDNA molecular identifiers. The donors were split into four age groups: young (average approximately 16 years), middle-aged (about 40), aged (approximately 59) and long-lived (over 75). Using the same blood draw, the study looked at two additional independent replicas of 1 million unique cDNA reads for two donors, one aged 18 to 29 and the other aged 80 or older. To avoid experimental bias, donors of different ages were spread randomly across the sequencing lanes.

What the research found in general, with its limitations: The long-lived group showed more naive CD4+ T cells, fewer expanded clones and increased TCR diversity than the aged group, suggesting age selection. Because donor CMV infection status was unknown, age-related changes in expanded clonotypes were potentially confounded. Observed TCR beta diversity per million T cells fell roughly linearly with age, and a significant reduction was already apparent by age around 44. Estimates of total diversity from one million sequenced T cells were regarded as lower bounds and underestimates. Conclusive comparison of naive and antigen-experienced compartments was prevented by the profiling of bulk unsorted PBMCs. The percentage of naive T cells measured by flow cytometry correlated strongly with observed TCR beta diversity.

The library was made by 5' RACE. These reads were obtained on an Illumina HiSeq 2500. A second PCR of about 6 to 11 cycles was run with a J-beta primer mix and a sample-barcoded 5' primer. A unique molecular identifier was introduced onto each TCR beta cDNA molecule by a template-switch 5' adaptor carrying 12 random nucleotides. Each sample yielded at least 2.5 million CDR3-containing paired-end reads. The Mint cDNA synthesis kit, primed by a TRBC-specific oligonucleotide, was used to synthesize first-strand cDNA from all RNA. Following uracil-DNA glycosylase treatment, a first 18-cycle PCR with universal primers M1SS and BC2_uni_R was performed on all cDNA. The original pipeline was this. Each sample was normalized by randomly selecting 1 million high-quality reads, each carrying a distinct molecular identifier. Reads with shared molecular identifiers were discarded instead of being binned into consensus sequences. MiTCR, with a Q25 quality threshold and the strictest error-elimination algorithm, was used for CDR3 identification, clonotype clustering and error correction. A nonparametric unseen species model with Euler transformation was used to estimate lower-bound total TCR beta diversity. In TCRdb, the public reads were trimmed at Q25 with fastp and aligned with MiXCR, with productive beta chains retained. Every entry covers one CDR3 protein and lists the most common genes and DNA from its rows. The V and J calls and clone size come from TCRdb's table, not from the authors' own analysis. Within this sample are roughly 1,500,000 distinct CDR3 sequences, with approximately 32% of them counted one time only. The ten biggest clones cover roughly 12% of the sample.

As concerns this clonotype: Which antigen it targets is not known. The input lacks base qualities; no much larger clone sits a single base away.

Donors were under 40 systemically healthy Caucasian individuals from Russia aged roughly 6 to 100 years. About 9.1 milliliters of peripheral blood were collected from each donor into EDTA-treated Vacutainer tubes. Ficoll-Paque density-gradient centrifugation was used to isolate PBMCs, with at least 6.5 million per sample. Trizol reagent was used to extract total RNA from the PBMCs, yielding at least 5.5 micrograms per sample. For every donor, flow cytometry on a PBMC aliquot measured the percentage of naive CD45RAhigh/CD27high T cells. The CDR3, cysteine through phenylalanine, is 15 amino acids long. The read is trimmed to its CDR3 DNA, 45 bases read in frame from base 1. V is pruned by 2 bases and J by 9 bases, leaving 7 bases of the junction without a gene match. From a lookup of the germline V gene (reference sequence), CDR1 and CDR2 are PRHDT and FYEKMQ.

Recombination joined TRBV13 with TRBJ1-6; TRBD1 fits 7 bases in the junction. Sequences were obtained from blood. The sequence derives from a woman aged 25 to 39 in good health. The CDR3 amino acid sequence is: CASSLMQGVSSPLHF. The DNA is TGTGCCAGCAGCTTAATGCAGGGGGTGAGTTCACCCCTCCACTTT.